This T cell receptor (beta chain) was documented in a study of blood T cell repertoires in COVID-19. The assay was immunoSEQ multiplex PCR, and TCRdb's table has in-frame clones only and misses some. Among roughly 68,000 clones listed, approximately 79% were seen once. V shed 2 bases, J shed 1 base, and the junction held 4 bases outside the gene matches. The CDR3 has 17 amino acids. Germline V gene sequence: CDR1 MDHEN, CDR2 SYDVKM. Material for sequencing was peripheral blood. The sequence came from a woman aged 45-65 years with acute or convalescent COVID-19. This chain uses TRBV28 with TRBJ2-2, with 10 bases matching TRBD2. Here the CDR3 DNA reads TGTGCCAGCAGTTTAGACCTAGCGGGAGAGAACACCGGGGAGCTGTTTTTT. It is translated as CASSLDLAGENTGELFF.